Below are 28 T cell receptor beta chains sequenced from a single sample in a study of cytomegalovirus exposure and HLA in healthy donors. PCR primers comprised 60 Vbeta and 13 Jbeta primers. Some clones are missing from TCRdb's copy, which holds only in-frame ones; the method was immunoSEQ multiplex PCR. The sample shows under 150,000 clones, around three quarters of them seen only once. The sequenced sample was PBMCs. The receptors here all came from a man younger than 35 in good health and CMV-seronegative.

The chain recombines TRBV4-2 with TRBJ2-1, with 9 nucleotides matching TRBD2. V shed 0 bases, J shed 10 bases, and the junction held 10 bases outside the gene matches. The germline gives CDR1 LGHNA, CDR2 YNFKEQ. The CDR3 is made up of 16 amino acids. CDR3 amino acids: CASSQDLVAGEVEQFF. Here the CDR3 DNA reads TGTGCCAGCAGCCAAGATCTGGTAGCGGGAGAAGTAGAGCAGTTCTTC.

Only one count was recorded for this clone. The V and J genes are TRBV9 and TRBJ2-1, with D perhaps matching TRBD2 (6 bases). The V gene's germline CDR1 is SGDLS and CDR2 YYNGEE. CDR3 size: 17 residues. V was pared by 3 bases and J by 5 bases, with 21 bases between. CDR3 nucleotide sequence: TGTGCCAGCAGCGCAGCCAGGAGGGGCGGGGATAACAATGAGCAGTTCTTC. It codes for CASSAARRGGDNNEQFF. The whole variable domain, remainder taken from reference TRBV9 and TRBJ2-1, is DSGVTQTPKHLITATGQRVTLRCSPRSGDLSVYWYQQSLDQGLQFLIQYYNGEERAKGNILERFSAQQFPDLHSELNLSSLELGDSALYFCASSAARRGGDNNEQFFGPGTRLTVL.

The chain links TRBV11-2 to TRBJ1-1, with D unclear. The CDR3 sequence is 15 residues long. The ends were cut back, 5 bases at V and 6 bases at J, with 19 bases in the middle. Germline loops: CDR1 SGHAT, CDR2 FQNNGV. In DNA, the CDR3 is TGTGCCAGCAGCACCCGAACAGTTCGGATCTCTGAAGCTTTCTTT. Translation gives CASSTRTVRISEAFF.

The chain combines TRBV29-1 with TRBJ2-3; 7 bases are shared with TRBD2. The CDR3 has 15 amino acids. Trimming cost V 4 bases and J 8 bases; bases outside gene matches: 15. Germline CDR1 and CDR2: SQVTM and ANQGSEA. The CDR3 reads CSVVRPGTTPGTQYF. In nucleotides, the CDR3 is TGCAGCGTTGTCAGACCCGGGACTACCCCGGGTACGCAGTATTTT.

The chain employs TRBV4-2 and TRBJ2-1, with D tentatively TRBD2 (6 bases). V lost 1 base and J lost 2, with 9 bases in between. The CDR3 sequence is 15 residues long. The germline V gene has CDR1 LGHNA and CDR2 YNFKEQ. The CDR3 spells CASSQGGEAYNEQFF. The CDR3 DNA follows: TGTGCCAGCAGCCAAGGGGGGGAAGCCTACAATGAGCAGTTCTTC.

The CDR3 reads CASSLGGTGSSEAFF. CDR3 sequence (DNA): TGCGCCAGCAGCTTGGGGGGGACAGGGTCTTCTGAAGCTTTCTTT. The chain recombines TRBV5-1 with TRBJ1-1; TRBD1 matches at 9 bases. Germline V lookup: CDR1 SGHRS, CDR2 YFSETQ. This CDR3 comprises 15 residues. V trimming: 0 bases; J trimming: 6 bases; junction bases outside the gene matches: 6.

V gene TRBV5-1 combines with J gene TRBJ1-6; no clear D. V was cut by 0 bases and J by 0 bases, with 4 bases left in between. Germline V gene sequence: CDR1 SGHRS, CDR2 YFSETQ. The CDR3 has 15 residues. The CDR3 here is CASSLDSSYNSPLHF. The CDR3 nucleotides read TGCGCCAGCAGCTTGGACAGCTCCTATAATTCACCCCTCCACTTT.

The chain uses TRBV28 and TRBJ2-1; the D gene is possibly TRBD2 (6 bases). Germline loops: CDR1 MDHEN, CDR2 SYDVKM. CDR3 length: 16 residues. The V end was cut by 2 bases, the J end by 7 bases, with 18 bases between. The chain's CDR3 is CASSLGGSGGGNEQFF. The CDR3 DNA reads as TGTGCCAGCAGTTTAGGGGGGAGCGGAGGAGGGAATGAGCAGTTCTTC.

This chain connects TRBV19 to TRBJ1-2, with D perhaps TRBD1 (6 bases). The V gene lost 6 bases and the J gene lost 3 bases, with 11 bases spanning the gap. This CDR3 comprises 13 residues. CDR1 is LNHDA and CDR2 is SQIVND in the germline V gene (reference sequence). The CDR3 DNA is TGTGCCAGTAGAACTGACAGGCACTATGGCTACACCTTC. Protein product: CASRTDRHYGYTF.

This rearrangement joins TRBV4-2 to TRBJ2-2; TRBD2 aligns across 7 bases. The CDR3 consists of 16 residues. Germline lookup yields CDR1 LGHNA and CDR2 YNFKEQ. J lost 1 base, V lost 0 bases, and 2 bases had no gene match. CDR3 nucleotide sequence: TGTGCCAGCAGCCAAGATCCTAGCGGGAACACCGGGGAGCTGTTTTTT. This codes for CASSQDPSGNTGELFF.

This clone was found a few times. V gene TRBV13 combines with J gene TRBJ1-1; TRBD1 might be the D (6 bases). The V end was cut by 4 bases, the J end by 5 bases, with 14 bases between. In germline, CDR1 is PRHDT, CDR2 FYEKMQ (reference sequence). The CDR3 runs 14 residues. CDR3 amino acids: CASSSRQRGTEAFF. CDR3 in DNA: TGTGCCAGCAGCTCCAGACAGAGGGGGACTGAAGCTTTCTTT. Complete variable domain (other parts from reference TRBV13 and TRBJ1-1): AAGVIQSPRHLIKEKRETATLKCYPIPRHDTVYWYQQGPGQDPQFLISFYEKMQSDKGSIPDRFSAQQFSDYHSELNMSSLELGDSALYFCASSSRQRGTEAFFGQGTRLTVV.

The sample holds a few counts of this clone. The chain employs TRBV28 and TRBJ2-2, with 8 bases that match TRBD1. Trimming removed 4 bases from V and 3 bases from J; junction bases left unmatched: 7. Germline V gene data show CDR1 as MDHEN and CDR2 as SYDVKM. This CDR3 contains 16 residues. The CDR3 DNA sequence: TGTGCCAGCAGTTGGATTAGGACAGGGCACACCGGGGAGCTGTTTTTT. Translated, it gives CASSWIRTGHTGELFF.

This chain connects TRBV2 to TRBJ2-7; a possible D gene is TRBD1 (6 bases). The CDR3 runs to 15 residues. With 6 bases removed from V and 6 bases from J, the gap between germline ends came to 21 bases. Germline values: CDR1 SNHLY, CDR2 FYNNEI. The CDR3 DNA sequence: TGTGCCAGCAGCCAACAGGGAGTACAGGCGTCCGAGCAGTACTTC. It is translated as CASSQQGVQASEQYF.

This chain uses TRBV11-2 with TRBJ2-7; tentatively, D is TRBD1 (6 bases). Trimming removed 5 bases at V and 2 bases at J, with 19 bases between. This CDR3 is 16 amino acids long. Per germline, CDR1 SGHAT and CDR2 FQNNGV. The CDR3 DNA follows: TGTGCCAGCAGCACAACTATGGCAGGGGATGCCTACGAGCAGTACTTC. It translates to CASSTTMAGDAYEQYF. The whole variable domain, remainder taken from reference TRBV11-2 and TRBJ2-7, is EAGVAQSPRYKIIEKRQSVAFWCNPISGHATLYWYQQILGQGPKLLIQFQNNGVVDDSQLPKDRFSAERLKGVDSTLKIQPAKLEDSAVYLCASSTTMAGDAYEQYFGPGTRLTVT.

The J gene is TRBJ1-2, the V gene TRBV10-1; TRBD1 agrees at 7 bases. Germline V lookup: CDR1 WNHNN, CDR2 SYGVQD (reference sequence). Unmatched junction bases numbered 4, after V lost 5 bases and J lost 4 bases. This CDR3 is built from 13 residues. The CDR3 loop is CASSQGGGYGYTF. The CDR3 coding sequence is TGCGCCAGCAGTCAAGGGGGCGGCTATGGCTACACCTTC.

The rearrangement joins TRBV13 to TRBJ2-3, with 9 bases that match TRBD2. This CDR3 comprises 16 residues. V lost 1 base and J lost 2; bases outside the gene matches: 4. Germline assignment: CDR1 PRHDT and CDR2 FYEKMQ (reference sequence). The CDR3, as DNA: TGTGCCAGCAGCTTAGAGGCTAGCGGGACCACAGATACGCAGTATTTT. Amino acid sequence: CASSLEASGTTDTQYF.

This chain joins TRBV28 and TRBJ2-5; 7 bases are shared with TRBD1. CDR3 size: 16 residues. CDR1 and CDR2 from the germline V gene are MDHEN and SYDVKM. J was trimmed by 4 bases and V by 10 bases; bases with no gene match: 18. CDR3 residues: CATSVAGGPRGETQYF. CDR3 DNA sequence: TGTGCCACCTCAGTAGCAGGGGGACCCAGGGGAGAGACCCAGTACTTC.

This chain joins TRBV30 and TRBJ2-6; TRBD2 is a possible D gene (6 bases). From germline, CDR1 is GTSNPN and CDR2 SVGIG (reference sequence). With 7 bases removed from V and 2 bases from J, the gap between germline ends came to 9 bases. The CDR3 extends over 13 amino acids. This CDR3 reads CAFAGPGANVLTF. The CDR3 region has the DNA TGTGCCTTCGCGGGGCCTGGGGCCAACGTCCTGACTTTC.

The CDR3 protein is CASQGQLKTGANVLTF. As DNA, the CDR3 is TGTGCCAGCCAGGGACAGCTCAAGACTGGGGCCAACGTCCTGACTTTC. The chain combines TRBV28 with TRBJ2-6, with 7 bases matching TRBD1. This CDR3 has 16 residues. Germline CDR1 MDHEN, CDR2 SYDVKM. The V gene end was trimmed by 8 bases and the J gene end by 2 bases; junction bases not matched to a gene: 9.

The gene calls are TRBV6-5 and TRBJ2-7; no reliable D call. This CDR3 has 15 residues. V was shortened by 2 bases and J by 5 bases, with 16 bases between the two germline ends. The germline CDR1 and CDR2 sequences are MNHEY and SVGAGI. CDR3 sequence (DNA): TGTGCCAGCAGTTACAATAGCCCCCCCGGAGACGAGCAGTACTTC. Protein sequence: CASSYNSPPGDEQYF.

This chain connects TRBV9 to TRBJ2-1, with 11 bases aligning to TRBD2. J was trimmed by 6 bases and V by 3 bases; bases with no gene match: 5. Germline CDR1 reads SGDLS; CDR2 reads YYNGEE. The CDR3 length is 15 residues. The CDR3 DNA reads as TGTGCCAGCAGCGCACAAACTAGCGGGAGCAATGAGCAGTTCTTC. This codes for CASSAQTSGSNEQFF. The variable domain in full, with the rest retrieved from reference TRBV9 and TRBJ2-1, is DSGVTQTPKHLITATGQRVTLRCSPRSGDLSVYWYQQSLDQGLQFLIQYYNGEERAKGNILERFSAQQFPDLHSELNLSSLELGDSALYFCASSAQTSGSNEQFFGPGTRLTVL.

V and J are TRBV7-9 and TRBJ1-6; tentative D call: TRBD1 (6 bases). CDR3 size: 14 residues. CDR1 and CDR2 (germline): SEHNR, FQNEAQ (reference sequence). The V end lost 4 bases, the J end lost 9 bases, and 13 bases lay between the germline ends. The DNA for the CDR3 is TGTGCCAGCAGCTCTGGACAGTTCGCTTCACCCCTCCACTTT. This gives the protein CASSSGQFASPLHF.

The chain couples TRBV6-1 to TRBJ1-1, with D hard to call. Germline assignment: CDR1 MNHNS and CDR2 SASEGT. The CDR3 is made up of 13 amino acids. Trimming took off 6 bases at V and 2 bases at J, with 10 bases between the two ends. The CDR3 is CASRSVSNTEAFF. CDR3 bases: TGTGCCAGCAGGTCTGTTAGTAACACTGAAGCTTTCTTT.

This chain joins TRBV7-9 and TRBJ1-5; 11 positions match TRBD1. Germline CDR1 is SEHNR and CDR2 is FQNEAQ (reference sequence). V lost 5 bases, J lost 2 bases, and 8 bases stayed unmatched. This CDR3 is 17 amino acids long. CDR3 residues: CASSPGQGADGNQPQHF. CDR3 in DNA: TGTGCCAGCAGCCCCGGACAGGGGGCAGATGGCAATCAGCCCCAGCATTTT.

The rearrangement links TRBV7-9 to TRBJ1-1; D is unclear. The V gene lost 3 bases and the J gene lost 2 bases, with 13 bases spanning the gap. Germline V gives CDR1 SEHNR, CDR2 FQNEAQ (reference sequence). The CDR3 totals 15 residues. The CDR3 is CASSFIAEVNTEAFF. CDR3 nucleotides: TGTGCCAGCAGCTTTATTGCAGAAGTAAACACTGAAGCTTTCTTT.

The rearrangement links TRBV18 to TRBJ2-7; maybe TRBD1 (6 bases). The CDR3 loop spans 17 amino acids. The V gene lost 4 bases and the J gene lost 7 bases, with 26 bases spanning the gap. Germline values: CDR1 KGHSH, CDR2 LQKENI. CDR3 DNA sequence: TGTGCCAGCTCACTGAAACTGGGACAAAGCCCCTCAGGGGAGCAGTACTTC. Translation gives CASSLKLGQSPSGEQYF.

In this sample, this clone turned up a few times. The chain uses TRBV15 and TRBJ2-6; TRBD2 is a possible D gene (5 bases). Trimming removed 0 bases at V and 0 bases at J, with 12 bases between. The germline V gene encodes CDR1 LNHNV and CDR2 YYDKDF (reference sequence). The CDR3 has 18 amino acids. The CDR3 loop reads CATSRDVSGPSGANVLTF. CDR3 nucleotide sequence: TGTGCCACCAGCAGAGATGTCAGCGGACCCTCTGGGGCCAACGTCCTGACTTTC.

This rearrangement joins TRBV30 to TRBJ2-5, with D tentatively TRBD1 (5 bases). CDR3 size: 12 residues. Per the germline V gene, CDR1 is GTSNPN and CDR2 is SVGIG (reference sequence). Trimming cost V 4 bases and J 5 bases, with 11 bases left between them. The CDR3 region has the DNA TGTGCCTGGACATCAGGGCAGGAGACCCAGTACTTC. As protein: CAWTSGQETQYF.